A single sample gave rise to the 23 T cell receptor beta chains below, sequenced in a study of T cells in Graves' hyperthyroidism and ophthalmopathy. RNA transcripts were the template for amplifying TCR beta CDR3 regions. The study used the HTBI primer set for a first-round RT-PCR of the TCR CDR3. From the multiplex PCR reads, TCRdb called clonotypes with MiXCR, one entry per CDR3 protein. This sample has approximately 600,000 distinct CDR3 sequences, with around 16% found just once. Sequenced sample: blood. All receptors come from a woman under 40 with Graves' hyperthyroidism.

Comments on this clonotype: It may be a read error: a sequence one base away is much more abundant. The chain has TRBV18 and TRBJ1-1; no clear D. In germline, CDR1 is KGHSH, CDR2 LQKENI. This CDR3 has 14 amino acids. The CDR3 nucleotides read TGTGTCAGCTCACCACCGGGCAGGAACACTGAAGCTTTCTTT. It codes for CVSSPPGRNTEAFF.

In this sample, this clonotype turned up a few times. The chain carries TRBV7-2 and TRBJ2-1, with 7 bases fitting TRBD1. The CDR3 is made up of 13 amino acids. Germline CDR1 reads SGHTA; CDR2 reads FQGNSA. V trimming: 3 bases; J trimming: 13 bases; junction bases outside the gene matches: 9. In DNA, the CDR3 is TGTGCCAGCAGCTTTTTAGGACAGGTACCCCAGTTCTTC. Translating gives CASSFLGQVPQFF.

V gene TRBV20-1 combines with J gene TRBJ2-1; 8 bases are shared with TRBD2. Trimming took 3 bases from V and 4 from J; bases not matched to a gene: 8. The CDR3 extends over 15 amino acids. Germline CDR1 DFQATT, CDR2 SNEGSKA (reference sequence). CDR3 region: CSARGVGGGYNEQFF. CDR3 nucleotide sequence: TGCAGTGCTAGGGGGGTCGGGGGGGGTTACAATGAGCAGTTCTTC.

As to this clonotype: This may be a read error, as it is one base from a much larger clone. The V gene is TRBV12-3 or TRBV12-4, the J gene TRBJ2-1; D not resolved. Deletions cut 10 bases from V and 4 bases from J, with 8 bases between. There are 11 residues in the CDR3. The CDR3 DNA reads TGTGCCAACACCATATACAATGAGCAGTTCTTC. Translated, it gives CANTIYNEQFF.

This clonotype has more than one count but fewer than ten. V is TRBV6-6 and J is TRBJ1-5; D remains unclear. There are 17 residues in the CDR3. Trimming cost V 0 bases and J 0 bases, with 12 bases left between them. Germline lookup yields CDR1 MNHNY and CDR2 SVGAGI (reference sequence). The CDR3 loop reads CASSYSSKTSSNQPQHF. CDR3 nucleotide sequence: TGTGCCAGCAGTTACTCGAGTAAGACCTCTAGCAATCAGCCCCAGCATTTT.

Concerning this clonotype: Relative to the germline gene, one junction end is altered; a read error may explain this. The V gene is TRBV2, the J gene TRBJ1-1, with D perhaps matching TRBD1 (6 bases). CDR1 and CDR2 from the germline V gene are SNHLY and FYNNEI. This CDR3 contains 14 residues. CDR3 loop: CAGRERTAYTEAFF. Here the CDR3 DNA reads TGTGCCGGCAGAGAGAGGACAGCCTACACTGAAGCTTTCTTT.

This clonotype has a count of ten or more. The rearrangement joins TRBV9 to TRBJ2-1, with TRBD1 identical over 9 bases. The CDR3 covers 15 residues. With 3 bases clipped from V and 2 bases from J, the junction kept 3 bases outside the gene matches. CDR1 is SGDLS, CDR2 YYNGEE, per germline. Here the CDR3 reads CASSGRDRAYNEQFF. The CDR3 DNA reads TGTGCCAGCAGCGGCCGGGACAGGGCCTACAATGAGCAGTTCTTC.

This chain links TRBV18 with TRBJ2-7, with D uncertain. V was pared by 2 bases and J by 4 bases, with 9 bases between. Per the germline V gene, CDR1 is KGHSH and CDR2 is LQKENI. The CDR3 length is 13 residues. The CDR3 region is CASSPFGSYEQYF. In nucleotides, the CDR3 is TGTGCCAGCTCACCATTCGGTTCATACGAGCAGTACTTC.

The chain couples TRBV29-1 to TRBJ1-2; no definite D call. The CDR3 loop spans 15 amino acids. Germline-derived CDR1 and CDR2 are SQVTM and ANQGSEA. V shed 3 bases and J shed 3 bases, with 17 bases lying between them. The CDR3 DNA reads as TGCAGCGTTGACGCTCTCGGTTGGGGAGACTATGGCTACACCTTC. Translation: CSVDALGWGDYGYTF.

CDR3 in amino acids: CSAIVQPRGGTEAFF. In nucleotides, the CDR3 is TGCAGTGCTATTGTCCAACCGCGAGGGGGAACTGAAGCTTTCTTT. The rearrangement links TRBV20-1 to TRBJ1-1; D might be TRBD1 (6 bases). Per the germline V gene, CDR1 is DFQATT and CDR2 is SNEGSKA (reference sequence). With 4 bases removed from V and 5 bases from J, the gap between germline ends came to 20 bases. The CDR3 runs 15 residues.

The V and J genes are TRBV11-2 and TRBJ2-7; D might be TRBD2 (5 bases). V was trimmed by 1 base and J by 5 bases, leaving 18 bases between them. The CDR3 runs 16 residues. Germline assignment: CDR1 SGHAT and CDR2 FQNNGV. The CDR3 region is CASSLVTVSRVHEQYF. The CDR3 region has the DNA TGTGCCAGCAGCTTAGTTACGGTTTCGAGGGTCCACGAGCAGTACTTC.

The rearrangement uses TRBV13 and TRBJ2-3, with TRBD2 matching 8 bases. The CDR3 totals 15 residues. J was trimmed by 1 base and V by 4 bases; bases with no gene match: 4. Germline CDR1 PRHDT, CDR2 FYEKMQ (reference sequence). CDR3 loop: CASSSERGRTDTQYF. The CDR3 DNA is TGTGCCAGCAGCTCCGAGCGGGGGCGCACAGATACGCAGTATTTT.

This clonotype was observed at least ten times. The chain combines TRBV27 with TRBJ2-2, with D possibly TRBD1 on 6 matching bases. In germline, CDR1 is MNHEY, CDR2 SMNVEV (reference sequence). V lost 10 bases and J 6 bases, leaving 12 bases between the germline ends. The CDR3 loop spans 12 amino acids. The CDR3 DNA reads TGTGCCATACGGGACAATTCCGGGGAGCTGTTTTTT. Translating it yields CAIRDNSGELFF.

This clonotype was seen only a few times. This chain links TRBV5-1 with TRBJ2-1; no firm D call. CDR3 length equals 17 residues. Germline CDR1 is SGHRS and CDR2 is YFSETQ. The V end lost 2 bases, the J end lost 0 bases, and 15 bases lay between the germline ends. This chain's CDR3 is CASSFRNFPSSYNEQFF. CDR3 in DNA: TGCGCCAGCAGCTTTAGAAATTTTCCGAGCTCCTACAATGAGCAGTTCTTC.

This clonotype was counted ten times or more. J is TRBJ2-7 and V is TRBV11-2; weak D call: TRBD2 (6 bases). The CDR3 runs to 14 residues. Germline CDR1 reads SGHAT; CDR2 reads FQNNGV. V was pared by 6 bases and J by 3 bases, with 15 bases between. CDR3: CASRIGTWGYEQYF. DNA of the CDR3: TGTGCCAGCAGAATAGGGACTTGGGGCTACGAGCAGTACTTC.

This clonotype was detected many times. The V gene is TRBV7-8, the J gene TRBJ2-1, with 7 bases matching TRBD2. The CDR3 totals 16 residues. CDR1 is SGHVS and CDR2 is FQNEAQ in the germline V gene. J was trimmed by 12 bases and V by 5 bases; bases with no gene match: 19. For the CDR3, the DNA is TGTGCCAGCAGCCCGCTTGGGACTAATACAAATGATAGGCAGTTCTTC. Its translation is CASSPLGTNTNDRQFF.

The V gene is TRBV5-6, the J gene TRBJ2-2; the match to TRBD1 covers 7 bases. With 3 bases clipped from V and 1 base from J, the junction kept 6 bases outside the gene matches. Germline-derived CDR1 and CDR2 are SGHDT and YYEEEE. There are 16 residues in the CDR3. CDR3 coding DNA: TGTGCCAGCAGCTCTCCCGGGACAGTGAACACCGGGGAGCTGTTTTTT. This encodes CASSSPGTVNTGELFF.

This clonotype was found a few times. The chain employs TRBV6-2 or TRBV6-3 and TRBJ2-1, with 7 positions matching TRBD2. CDR3 length equals 14 residues. Trimming at V came to 7 bases and at J to 6 bases, leaving 9 bases not matched to a gene. Germline lookup yields CDR1 MNHEY and CDR2 SVGEGT. CDR3 in amino acids: CASIMIGRLNEQFF. As DNA, the CDR3 is TGTGCCAGCATTATGATCGGGAGGCTCAATGAGCAGTTCTTC.

This clonotype came up many times. This chain connects TRBV27 to TRBJ1-1, with D perhaps TRBD1 (6 bases). CDR3 length: 15 amino acids. Trimming stripped 6 bases from V and 4 bases from J, with 18 bases between. Germline V lookup: CDR1 MNHEY, CDR2 SMNVEV (reference sequence). CDR3 sequence (DNA): TGTGCCAGCAGCCCCCCGGGGGGCAGGTTCACTGAAGCTTTCTTT. Protein: CASSPPGGRFTEAFF.

This clonotype was picked up many times. The chain recombines TRBV2 with TRBJ1-4; no reliable D call. CDR3 length: 15 residues. V lost 7 bases, J lost 0 bases, and 12 bases lay in between. The germline CDR1 and CDR2 sequences are SNHLY and FYNNEI. The CDR3 DNA sequence: TGTGCCAGCACCCAGCCCGGGGCAACTAATGAAAAACTGTTTTTT. Its protein is CASTQPGATNEKLFF.

This clonotype was seen only once. CDR3 bases: TGTGCCAGCAGCCCCACGCGGGTATCCTCCTACAATGAGCAGTTCTTC. It yields the protein CASSPTRVSSYNEQFF. The genes are TRBV7-8 and TRBJ2-1; D might be TRBD2 (5 bases). V was shortened by 5 bases and J by 0 bases, with 14 bases between the two germline ends. The CDR3 has 16 amino acids. The germline V gene encodes CDR1 SGHVS and CDR2 FQNEAQ.

This clonotype was seen just once. This sequence joins TRBV7-9 and TRBJ2-6, with D uncertain. With 5 bases removed from V and 4 bases from J, the gap between germline ends came to 12 bases. This CDR3 contains 15 residues. CDR1 SEHNR and CDR2 FQNEAQ come from the germline V gene (reference sequence). As DNA, the CDR3 is TGTGCCAGCAGCCCCCGAGTGACCGGGGCCAACGTCCTGACTTTC. Its translation: CASSPRVTGANVLTF.

The chain recombines TRBV10-3 with TRBJ1-2; possible D gene TRBD1, 5 bases. The CDR3 covers 13 residues. Germline loops: CDR1 ENHRY, CDR2 SYGVKD. Trimming removed 11 bases from V and 3 bases from J, with 16 bases in between. CDR3 in DNA: TGTGCCCTGACGGCAGGGCCCGACTATGGCTACACCTTC. It yields the protein CALTAGPDYGYTF.